This T cell receptor (beta chain) originates from a study of T cell clusters in autoimmune cytopenias. Judged by frequency, this clonotype is medium-sized. The CDR3 spans 15 residues. CDR1 is GTSNPN, CDR2 SVGIG, per germline (reference sequence). TRB was amplified by touch-down multiplex PCR, primer pools A and B combined. Following a re-call of the multiplex PCR reads, TCRdb has one entry per CDR3 protein and lacks DNA. The table gives some 4,100 distinct CDR3 sequences; the top ten clones make up around a fifth of it. TRB amplification used roughly 250 ng of peripheral blood genomic DNA. The same sample was also used in a study of T cell repertoires in aging, cancer and after chemotherapy.

What was sequenced was peripheral blood. The chain links TRBV30 to TRBJ1-2; as DNA is missing, the TRBD1 call by TCRdb cannot be tested. The sequence derives from a human donor in good health. The CDR3 loop is CAWSKPASPNYGYTF. The whole variable domain, remainder taken from reference TRBV30 and TRBJ1-2, is SQTIHQWPATLVQPVGSPLSLECTVEGTSNPNLYWYRQAAGRGLQLLFYSVGIGQISSEVPQNLSASRPQDRQFILSSKKLLLSDSGFYLCAWSKPASPNYGYTFGSGTRLTVV.